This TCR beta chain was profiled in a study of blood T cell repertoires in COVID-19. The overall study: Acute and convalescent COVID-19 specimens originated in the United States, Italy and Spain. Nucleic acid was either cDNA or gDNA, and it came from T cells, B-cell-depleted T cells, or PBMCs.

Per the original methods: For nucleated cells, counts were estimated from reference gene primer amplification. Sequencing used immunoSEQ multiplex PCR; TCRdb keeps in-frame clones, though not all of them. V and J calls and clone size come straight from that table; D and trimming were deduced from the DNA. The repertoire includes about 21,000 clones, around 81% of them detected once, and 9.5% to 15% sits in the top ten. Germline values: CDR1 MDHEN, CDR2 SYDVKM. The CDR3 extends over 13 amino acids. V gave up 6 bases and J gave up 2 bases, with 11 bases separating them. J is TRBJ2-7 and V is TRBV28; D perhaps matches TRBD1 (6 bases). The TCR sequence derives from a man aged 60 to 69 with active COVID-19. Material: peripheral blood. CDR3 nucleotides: TGTGCCAGCAGGTCCGGACAGACCTACGAGCAGTACTTC. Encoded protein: CASRSGQTYEQYF.